Here is one T cell receptor (beta chain) with its context. It has no known antigen specificity. Germline and junction disagree at one end, which may indicate a read error. According to the germline V gene (reference sequence), CDR1 reads LNHDA and CDR2 reads SQIVND. The cysteine opens and the phenylalanine closes a CDR3 of 11 amino acids. This entry keeps only the CDR3 DNA: 33 bases, framed from base 1. This sample was taken from a study of blood T cell repertoires in COVID-19 (dated by TCRdb to about 2020). Study-level background: The collaborator samples originated in the United States, Italy and Spain and spanned the acute and convalescent phases of COVID-19. The material from the prospective study consisted of cDNA or gDNA derived from T cells, B-cell-depleted T cells, or PBMCs. Deeply sampled blood TCRbeta repertoires from subjects exposed to, actively infected with, or recovered from COVID-19 were included in the dataset. A freely available public database, intended as a resource for researchers studying the immune response to SARS-CoV-2, is where the repertoires were released. The samples were drawn from two sources: the first 160 participants of the ongoing ImmuneRACE study, and approximately 1,300 subjects contributed by 6 global collaborators. Nearly every sample came with metadata listing a de-identified subject ID, COVID-19 status, age in years and sex. Where available, HLA class I and class II types were obtained from metadata supplied by the sample provider rather than from assay-based typing.

Study-wide findings and limitations: The amount of clinical and demographic metadata varied by source and participant and was provided uncurated.

The immunoSEQ Assay, a bias-controlled multiplex PCR, was used to amplify TCRbeta CDR3 regions from genomic DNA. The authors' analysis ran thus. Nucleated cell counts per sample were estimated from amplification of reference gene primers within the assay. To quantify the absolute abundance of each unique TCRbeta CDR3 rearrangement, sequence reads were collapsed and filtered. For each sample, productive Simpson clonality was calculated as the square root of Simpson's diversity index across productive rearrangements. TCRdb carries this immuneACCESS record with in-frame sequences only. Its versions omit some clonotypes, under half of them owing to an unresolved V gene in the studies checked, with the rest unexplained. V and J calls and clone size are given by that table; D and trimming were obtained from the DNA. Counted in this sample were 95,000 to 150,000 clones; around 80% of them appeared once. Roughly 16% of the sample goes to the ten largest clones.

Each collaborating institution followed its own protocols to collect whole blood in K2EDTA tubes. For TCRbeta analysis, collaborators shipped samples as frozen whole blood, isolated PBMCs, or DNA extracted from either of those sample types. Sequencing was carried out using peripheral blood. The sequence links TRBV19 to TRBJ1-5, with no reliable assignment of the D segment. The receptor's source is a man aged 55-75 years with active or convalescent COVID-19. The CDR3 protein is CASSNLQAQHF. The DNA sequence is given as TGTGCCAGTAGTAACCTTCAGGCCCAGCATTTT. The full variable domain, completed from the reference TRBV19 and TRBJ1-5 proteins outside the CDR3, reads DGGITQSPKYLFRKEGQNVTLSCEQNLNHDAMYWYRQDPGQGLRLIYYSQIVNDFQKGDIAEGYSVSREKKESFPLTVTSAQKNPTAFYLCASSNLQAQHFGDGTRLSIL.